These T cell receptor beta chains were read from a single sample in a study of blood T cell repertoires in COVID-19. Sequencing was performed with immunoSEQ multiplex PCR; in TCRdb, only in-frame clones are kept and a portion is missing. The sample records around 130,000 clones, roughly 86% being singletons. Material: peripheral blood. These receptor sequences come from a human donor in a cohort sampled during active COVID-19. Each CDR3 is given with its conserved first and last residue. The D gene is left open where the match is weak. Clone size, where shown, is once, few, many, or a class for clones that have expanded.

V,J,D,size,CDR3,DNA
TRBV28,TRBJ1-2,-,-,CASSLPGDRGYTF,TGTGCCAGCAGTCTCCCCGGTGATCGGGGCTACACCTTC
TRBV18,TRBJ1-5,TRBD1,once,CASSPSDRDNQPQHF,TGTGCCAGCTCACCTTCGGACAGGGATAATCAGCCCCAGCATTTT
TRBV10-1,TRBJ2-2,-,-,CASRQTRTGELFF,TGCGCCAGCAGACAAACACGCACCGGGGAGCTGTTTTTT
TRBV5-6,TRBJ2-7,TRBD1,-,CASSVTGVDEQYF,TGTGCCAGCAGCGTCACAGGGGTAGACGAGCAGTACTTC
TRBV6-1,TRBJ1-4,-,-,CASSELQGFEKLFF,TGTGCCAGCAGTGAGCTGCAGGGATTTGAAAAACTGTTTTTT
TRBV18,TRBJ1-5,TRBD1,-,CASSPLGQGSDQPQHF,TGTGCCAGCTCACCACTTGGACAGGGGAGCGATCAGCCCCAGCATTTT
TRBV5-4,TRBJ2-3,-,-,CASSLAVVRDYSTDTQYF,TGTGCCAGCAGCTTGGCCGTAGTGAGGGATTATAGCACAGATACGCAGTATTTT
TRBV19,TRBJ2-7,-,-,CASSDGGFSYEQYF,TGTGCCAGTAGCGACGGAGGGTTTTCCTACGAGCAGTACTTC
TRBV6-2/TRBV6-3,TRBJ2-3,TRBD2,-,CASSYERGLAGGRDTQYF,TGTGCCAGCAGTTACGAACGGGGACTAGCGGGGGGCCGAGATACGCAGTATTTT
TRBV18,TRBJ2-2,-,-,CASSPPVGGDRTGELFF,TGTGCCAGCTCACCACCAGTTGGAGGGGACCGCACCGGGGAGCTGTTTTTT
TRBV30,TRBJ1-5,TRBD1,-,CAWSTDRTGRSNQPQHF,TGTGCCTGGAGTACCGACCGGACAGGGCGTAGCAATCAGCCCCAGCATTTT
TRBV28,TRBJ1-1,-,-,CASSAPENTEAFF,TGTGCCAGCAGTGCCCCAGAGAACACTGAAGCTTTCTTT
TRBV4-2,TRBJ1-2,-,-,CASSQDPGTRYGYTF,TGTGCCAGCAGCCAAGATCCCGGGACACGCTATGGCTACACCTTC
TRBV14,TRBJ2-7,-,-,CASSQGRGRGSEQYF,TGTGCCAGCAGCCAAGGTCGCGGGCGAGGGAGCGAGCAGTACTTC
TRBV3-1/TRBV3-2,TRBJ1-1,-,-,CASSHHDRSNTEAFF,TGTGCCAGCAGCCATCACGACAGATCGAACACTGAAGCTTTCTTT
TRBV4-1,TRBJ2-5,-,-,CASSLTPTYQETQYF,TGCGCCAGCAGCCTGACTCCTACGTACCAAGAGACCCAGTACTTC
TRBV5-1,TRBJ2-1,-,-,CASSYPYAGNEQFF,TGCGCCAGCAGCTATCCCTACGCGGGGAATGAGCAGTTCTTC
TRBV5-1,TRBJ2-2,-,-,CASSLPQGNTGELFF,TGCGCCAGCAGCTTGCCCCAGGGGAACACCGGGGAGCTGTTTTTT
TRBV28,TRBJ2-7,-,-,CASSFSPYEQYF,TGTGCCAGCAGTTTCTCCCCCTACGAGCAGTACTTC
TRBV5-1,TRBJ1-3,TRBD1,-,CASSLIGQGARMGNTIYF,TGCGCCAGCAGCTTGATAGGACAGGGGGCTCGGATGGGAAACACCATATATTTT
TRBV9,TRBJ2-1,TRBD2,-,CASSVGLAGTYNEQFF,TGTGCCAGCAGCGTAGGGCTAGCGGGGACCTACAATGAGCAGTTCTTC
TRBV9,TRBJ2-3,TRBD2,-,CASSWTSGSTDTQYF,TGTGCCAGCAGCTGGACTAGCGGGAGCACAGATACGCAGTATTTT
TRBV4-2,TRBJ2-5,TRBD2,-,CASSQLIAGGQETQYF,TGTGCCAGCAGCCAGTTAATAGCGGGGGGACAAGAGACCCAGTACTTC
TRBV21-1,TRBJ2-7,-,few,CASRKTSGGVIRTYEQYF,TGTGCCAGCAGGAAGACTAGCGGGGGGGTTATAAGGACCTACGAGCAGTACTTC
TRBV12-3/TRBV12-4,TRBJ1-1,TRBD1,-,CASSLVQGTEAFF,TGTGCCAGCAGTTTAGTACAGGGGACTGAAGCTTTCTTT
TRBV3-1/TRBV3-2,TRBJ1-2,TRBD1,-,CASSFWDRDDYYGYTF,TGTGCCAGCAGCTTCTGGGACAGAGACGACTATTATGGCTACACCTTC
TRBV12-5,TRBJ1-4,-,-,CASGPGRGDEKLFF,TGTGCTAGTGGTCCGGGACGGGGGGATGAAAAACTGTTTTTT
TRBV3-1/TRBV3-2,TRBJ1-2,-,-,CASSQDRYSGYTF,TGTGCCAGCAGCCAAGACAGGTATTCTGGGTACACCTTC
TRBV9,TRBJ2-5,-,-,CASSVAGQQETQYF,TGTGCCAGCAGCGTAGCCGGACAGCAAGAGACCCAGTACTTC
TRBV9,TRBJ2-1,-,once,CASSVGTVYNEQFF,TGTGCCAGCAGCGTAGGAACAGTCTACAATGAGCAGTTCTTC
TRBV7-9,TRBJ2-3,TRBD2,-,CASSFASGDTDTQYF,TGTGCCAGCAGCTTTGCTAGCGGGGACACAGATACGCAGTATTTT
TRBV27,TRBJ2-3,TRBD2,-,CASSTRNSNLADYTDTQYF,TGTGCCAGCAGTACACGCAACAGCAATCTAGCGGATTACACAGATACGCAGTATTTT
TRBV5-4,TRBJ2-3,-,few,CASSLVTPRYTDTQYF,TGTGCCAGCAGCTTAGTAACTCCCAGGTACACAGATACGCAGTATTTT
TRBV13,TRBJ2-7,TRBD1,-,CASSSGTAIYEQYF,TGTGCCAGCAGCTCCGGGACAGCGATTTACGAGCAGTACTTC
TRBV6-5,TRBJ2-4,-,-,CASTLWGEAKNIQYF,TGTGCCAGCACTCTCTGGGGGGAAGCCAAAAACATTCAGTACTTC
TRBV9,TRBJ1-1,-,-,CASSVGQSFAEAFF,TGTGCCAGCAGCGTAGGACAGTCCTTTGCTGAAGCTTTCTTT
TRBV7-8,TRBJ1-1,-,-,CASSPTRGFTEAFF,TGTGCCAGCAGCCCTACAAGAGGATTCACTGAAGCTTTCTTT
TRBV7-9,TRBJ1-6,-,-,CASSQSSSYNSPLHF,TGTGCCAGCAGCCAAAGTAGCTCCTATAATTCACCCCTCCACTTT
TRBV7-8,TRBJ2-7,-,-,CASSFPTGRGYEQYF,TGTGCCAGCAGCTTCCCGACAGGCCGGGGCTACGAGCAGTACTTC
TRBV4-1,TRBJ2-7,TRBD2,-,CASSQDPGLVMEQYF,TGCGCCAGCAGCCAAGATCCAGGACTAGTCATGGAGCAGTACTTC
TRBV30,TRBJ1-2,TRBD1,few,CAWTPGQDYGYTF,TGTGCCTGGACCCCGGGACAGGATTATGGCTACACCTTC
TRBV10-3,TRBJ2-4,-,few,CAISESGNIQYF,TGTGCCATCAGTGAGAGCGGGAACATTCAGTACTTC
TRBV19,TRBJ1-1,-,-,CASSIQGPQEIEAFF,TGTGCCAGTAGTATCCAGGGGCCGCAGGAGATTGAAGCTTTCTTT
TRBV7-2,TRBJ2-1,TRBD2,-,CASSQGLAGNPQFF,TGTGCCAGCAGCCAAGGACTAGCGGGGAATCCCCAGTTCTTC
TRBV18,TRBJ1-5,TRBD1,-,CASSPPAGGGRQPQHF,TGTGCCAGCTCACCACCGGCAGGGGGCGGGCGACAGCCCCAGCATTTT
TRBV10-3,TRBJ1-4,-,-,CAISESLGRTEEKLFF,TGTGCCATCAGTGAGTCATTGGGAAGGACAGAAGAAAAACTGTTTTTT
TRBV6-5,TRBJ1-2,-,-,CASKRTRPDGYTF,TGTGCCAGCAAACGGACTCGGCCCGATGGCTACACCTTC
TRBV2,TRBJ1-2,TRBD1,-,CASTQDRGHNYGYTF,TGTGCCAGCACTCAGGACAGGGGGCACAACTATGGCTACACCTTC
TRBV2,TRBJ1-2,TRBD1,-,CASSEDRSYGYTF,TGTGCCAGCAGTGAGGACAGGTCCTATGGCTACACCTTC
TRBV3-1/TRBV3-2,TRBJ1-3,-,-,CASSQGEGRNTIYF,TGTGCCAGCAGCCAAGGGGAGGGTAGAAACACCATATATTTT